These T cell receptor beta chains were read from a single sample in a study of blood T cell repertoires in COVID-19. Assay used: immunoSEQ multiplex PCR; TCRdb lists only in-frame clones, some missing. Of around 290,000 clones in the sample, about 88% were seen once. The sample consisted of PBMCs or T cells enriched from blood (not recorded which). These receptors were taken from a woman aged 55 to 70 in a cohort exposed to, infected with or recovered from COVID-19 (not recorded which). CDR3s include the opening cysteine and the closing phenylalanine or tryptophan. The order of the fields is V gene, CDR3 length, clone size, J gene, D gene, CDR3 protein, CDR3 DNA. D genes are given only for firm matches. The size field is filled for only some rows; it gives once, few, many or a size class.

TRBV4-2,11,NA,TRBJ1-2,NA,CASSLGRVYTF,TGTGCCAGCAGCCTGGGCAGGGTCTACACCTTC
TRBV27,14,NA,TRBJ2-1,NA,CASSERGLYNEQFF,TGTGCCAGTTCCGAACGAGGCCTATACAATGAGCAGTTCTTC
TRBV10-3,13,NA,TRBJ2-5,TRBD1,CAIREDRGETQYF,TGTGCCATCAGAGAGGACAGGGGTGAGACCCAGTACTTC
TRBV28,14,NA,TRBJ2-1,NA,CASSLGSPKDEQFF,TGTGCCAGCAGTTTGGGTAGCCCTAAGGATGAGCAGTTCTTC
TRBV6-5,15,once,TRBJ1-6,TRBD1,CASRPFDRGNSPLHF,TGTGCCAGCAGACCCTTTGACAGGGGCAATTCACCCCTCCACTTT
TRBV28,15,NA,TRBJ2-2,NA,CASSGGGSNTGELFF,TGTGCCAGCAGCGGAGGCGGTTCGAACACCGGGGAGCTGTTTTTT
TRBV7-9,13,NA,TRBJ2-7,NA,CASRRGKGDEQYF,TGTGCCAGCAGGAGAGGGAAGGGCGACGAGCAGTACTTC
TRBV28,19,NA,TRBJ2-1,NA,CASSSTGRRETSWYNEQFF,TGTGCCAGCAGTTCCACAGGGAGACGAGAGACTAGCTGGTACAATGAGCAGTTCTTC
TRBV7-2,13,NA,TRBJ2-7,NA,CASSLAPGYEQYF,TGTGCCAGCAGCTTAGCGCCAGGGTACGAGCAGTACTTC
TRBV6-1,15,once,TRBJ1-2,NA,CASSEAWGLLYGYTF,TGTGCCAGCAGTGAAGCTTGGGGGCTCCTCTATGGCTACACCTTC
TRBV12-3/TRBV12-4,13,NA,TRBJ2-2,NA,CASTGGAAGELFF,TGTGCCAGCACGGGGGGCGCCGCCGGGGAGCTGTTTTTT
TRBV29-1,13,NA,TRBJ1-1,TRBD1,CSARTGLNTEAFF,TGCAGCGCTCGGACAGGTTTGAACACTGAAGCTTTCTTT
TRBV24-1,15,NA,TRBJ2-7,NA,CATSDFSLGGYEQYF,TGTGCCACCAGTGATTTTAGTCTAGGTGGCTACGAGCAGTACTTC
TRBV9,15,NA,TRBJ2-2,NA,CASSVEIVNTGELFF,TGTGCCAGCAGCGTAGAAATAGTGAACACCGGGGAGCTGTTTTTT
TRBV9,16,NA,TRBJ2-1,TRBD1,CASSTLSDRAGGEQFF,TGTGCCAGCAGCACCCTTTCGGACAGGGCAGGGGGTGAGCAGTTCTTC
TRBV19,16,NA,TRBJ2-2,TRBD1,CASSVTGTANTGELFF,TGTGCCAGTAGTGTGACCGGGACAGCGAACACCGGGGAGCTGTTTTTT
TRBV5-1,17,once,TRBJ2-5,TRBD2,CASSLEASGRVRETQYF,TGCGCCAGCAGCTTGGAGGCTAGCGGGAGAGTGCGGGAGACCCAGTACTTC
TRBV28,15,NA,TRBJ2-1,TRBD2,CASSYPGGPHNEQFF,TGTGCCAGCAGTTATCCGGGAGGACCCCACAATGAGCAGTTCTTC
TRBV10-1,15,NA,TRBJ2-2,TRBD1,CASSDQTGGGGELFF,TGCGCCAGCAGTGACCAGACAGGGGGCGGCGGGGAGCTGTTTTTT
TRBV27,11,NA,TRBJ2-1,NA,CASSHTNEQFF,TGTGCCAGCAGTCATACTAACGAGCAGTTCTTC
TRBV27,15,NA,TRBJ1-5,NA,CASSSGGGWNQPQHF,TGTGCCAGCAGTTCCGGGGGGGGATGGAATCAGCCCCAGCATTTT
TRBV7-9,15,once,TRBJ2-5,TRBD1,CASSLTGGARETQYF,TGTGCCAGCAGCCTAACAGGGGGCGCGCGAGAGACCCAGTACTTC
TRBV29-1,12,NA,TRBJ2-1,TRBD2,CSAEWRENEQFF,TGCAGCGCTGAGTGGCGGGAGAATGAGCAGTTCTTC
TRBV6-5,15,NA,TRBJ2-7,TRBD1,CASGTDRGSSYEQYF,TGTGCCAGCGGGACCGACAGGGGGAGTTCCTACGAGCAGTACTTC
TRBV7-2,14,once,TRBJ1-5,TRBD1,CASSRDRGNQPQHF,TGTGCCAGCAGCCGGGACAGGGGCAATCAGCCCCAGCATTTT
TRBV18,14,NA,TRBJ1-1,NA,CASSPAREGTEAFF,TGTGCCAGCTCACCGGCCAGGGAGGGGACTGAAGCTTTCTTT